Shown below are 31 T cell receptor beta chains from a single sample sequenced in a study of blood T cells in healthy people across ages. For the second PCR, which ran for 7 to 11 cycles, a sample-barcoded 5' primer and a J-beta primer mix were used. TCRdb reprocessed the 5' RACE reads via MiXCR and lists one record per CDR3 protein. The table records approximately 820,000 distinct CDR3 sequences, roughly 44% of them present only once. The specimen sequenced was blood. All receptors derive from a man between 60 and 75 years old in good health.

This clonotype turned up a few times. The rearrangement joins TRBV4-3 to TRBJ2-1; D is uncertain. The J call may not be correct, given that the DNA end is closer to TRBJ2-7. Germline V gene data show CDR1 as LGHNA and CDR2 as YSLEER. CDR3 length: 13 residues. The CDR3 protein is CASSQDGDYEQYF. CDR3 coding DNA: TGCGCCAGCAGCCAAGATGGCGACTACGAGCAGTACTTC.

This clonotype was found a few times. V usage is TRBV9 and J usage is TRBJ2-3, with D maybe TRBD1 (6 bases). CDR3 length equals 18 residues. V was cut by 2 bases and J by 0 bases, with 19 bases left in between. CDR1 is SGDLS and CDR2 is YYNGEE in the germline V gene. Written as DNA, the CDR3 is TGTGCCAGCAGCGTTGGGGACACACCAACTGCTAGCACAGATACGCAGTATTTT. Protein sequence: CASSVGDTPTASTDTQYF.

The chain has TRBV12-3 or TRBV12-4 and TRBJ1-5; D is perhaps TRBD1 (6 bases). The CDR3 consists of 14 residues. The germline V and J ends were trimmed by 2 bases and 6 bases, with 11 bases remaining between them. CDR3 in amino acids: CASSLQGYRQPQHF. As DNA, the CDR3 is TGTGCCAGCAGTTTACAGGGGTATCGTCAGCCCCAGCATTTT.

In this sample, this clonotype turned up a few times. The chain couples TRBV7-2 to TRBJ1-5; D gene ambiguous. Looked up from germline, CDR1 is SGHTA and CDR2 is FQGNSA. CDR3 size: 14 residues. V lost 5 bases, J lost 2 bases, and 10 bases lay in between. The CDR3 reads CASSLLLGNQPQHF. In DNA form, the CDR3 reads TGTGCCAGCAGCCTTCTGCTAGGCAATCAGCCCCAGCATTTT.

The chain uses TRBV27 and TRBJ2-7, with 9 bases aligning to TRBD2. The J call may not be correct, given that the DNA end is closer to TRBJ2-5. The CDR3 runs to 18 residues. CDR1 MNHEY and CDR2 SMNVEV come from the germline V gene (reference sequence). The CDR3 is CASSNMRLAGDEAETQYF. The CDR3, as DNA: TGTGCCAGCAGTAACATGCGTTTAGCGGGGGACGAGGCGGAGACCCAGTACTTC.

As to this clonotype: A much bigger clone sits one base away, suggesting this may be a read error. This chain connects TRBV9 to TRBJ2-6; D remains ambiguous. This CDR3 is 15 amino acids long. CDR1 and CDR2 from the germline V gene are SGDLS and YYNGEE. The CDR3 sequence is CASSVMTPGANALTF. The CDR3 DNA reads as TGTGCCAGCAGCGTAATGACTCCCGGCGCCAACGCCCTGACTTTC.

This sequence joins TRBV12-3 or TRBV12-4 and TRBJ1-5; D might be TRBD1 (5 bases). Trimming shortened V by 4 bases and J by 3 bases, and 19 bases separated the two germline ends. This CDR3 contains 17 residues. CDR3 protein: CASSSHLGGGDNQPQHF. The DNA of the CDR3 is TGTGCCAGCAGTTCCCACCTCGGGGGGGGAGACAATCAGCCCCAGCATTTT.

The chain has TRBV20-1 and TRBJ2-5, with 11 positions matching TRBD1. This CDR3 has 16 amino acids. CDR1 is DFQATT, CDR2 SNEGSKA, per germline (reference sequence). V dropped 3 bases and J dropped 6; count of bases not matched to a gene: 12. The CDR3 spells CSASPRGTGGSKTQYF. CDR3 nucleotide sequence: TGCAGTGCTAGCCCCAGGGGGACAGGGGGTAGTAAGACCCAGTACTTC.

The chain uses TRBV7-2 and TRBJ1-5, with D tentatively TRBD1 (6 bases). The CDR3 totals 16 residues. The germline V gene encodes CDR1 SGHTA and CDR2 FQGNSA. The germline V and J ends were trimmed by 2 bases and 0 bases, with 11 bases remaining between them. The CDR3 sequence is CASSLQGTHSNQPQHF. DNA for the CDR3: TGTGCCAGCAGCTTACAGGGGACACATAGCAATCAGCCCCAGCATTTT. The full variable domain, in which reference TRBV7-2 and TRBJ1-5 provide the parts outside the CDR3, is GAGVSQSPSNKVTEKGKDVELRCDPISGHTALYWYRQSLGQGLEFLIYFQGNSAPDKSGLPSDRFSAERTGGSVSTLTIQRTQQEDSAVYLCASSLQGTHSNQPQHFGDGTRLSIL.

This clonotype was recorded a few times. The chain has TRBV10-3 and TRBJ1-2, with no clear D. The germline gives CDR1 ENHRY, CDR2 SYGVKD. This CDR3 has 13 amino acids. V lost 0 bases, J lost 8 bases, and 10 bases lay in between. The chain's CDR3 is CAISESGYEGYTF. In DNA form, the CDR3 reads TGTGCCATCAGTGAGTCGGGATACGAGGGCTACACCTTC.

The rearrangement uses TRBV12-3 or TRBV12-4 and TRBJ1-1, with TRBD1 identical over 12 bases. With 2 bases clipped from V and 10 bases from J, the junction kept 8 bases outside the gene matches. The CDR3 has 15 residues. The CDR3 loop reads CASSLPPGQGAPAFF. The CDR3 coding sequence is TGTGCCAGCAGTTTACCACCGGGACAGGGGGCACCAGCTTTCTTT.

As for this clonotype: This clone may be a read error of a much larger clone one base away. The CDR3 coding sequence is TGTGCCAGCAGCCCCCTGGGCGACCAAGAGACCCAGTACTTC. Translated: CASSPLGDQETQYF. The genes are TRBV7-6 and TRBJ2-5, with unresolved D. Trimming stripped 5 bases from V and 0 bases from J, with 10 bases between. CDR1 is SGHVS and CDR2 is FNYEAQ in the germline V gene. This CDR3 is 14 amino acids long.

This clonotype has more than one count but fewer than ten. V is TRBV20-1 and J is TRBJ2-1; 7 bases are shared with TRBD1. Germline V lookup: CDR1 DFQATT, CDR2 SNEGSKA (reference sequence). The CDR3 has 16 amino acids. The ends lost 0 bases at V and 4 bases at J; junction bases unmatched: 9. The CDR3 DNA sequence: TGCAGTGCTAGAGACGGGGCAGGGGGTTTGTACAATGAGCAGTTCTTC. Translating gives CSARDGAGGLYNEQFF.

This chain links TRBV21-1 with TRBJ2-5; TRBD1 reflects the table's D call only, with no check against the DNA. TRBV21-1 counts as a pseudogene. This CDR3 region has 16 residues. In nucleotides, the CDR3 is TGTGCCAGCAGCAAAGGTGCGGACACTGTCCAAGAGACCCAGTACTTC. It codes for CASSKGADTVQETQYF.

The CDR3 bases are TGTGCCAGCAGCTTAGCGAGGTACGGGATTGGAGAGACCCAGTACTTC. Translation gives CASSLARYGIGETQYF. The V and J genes are TRBV7-9 and TRBJ2-5; tentative D call: TRBD2 (5 bases). The CDR3 contains 16 residues. Trimming took off 0 bases at V and 4 bases at J, with 15 bases between the two ends. Germline assignment: CDR1 SEHNR and CDR2 FQNEAQ (reference sequence).

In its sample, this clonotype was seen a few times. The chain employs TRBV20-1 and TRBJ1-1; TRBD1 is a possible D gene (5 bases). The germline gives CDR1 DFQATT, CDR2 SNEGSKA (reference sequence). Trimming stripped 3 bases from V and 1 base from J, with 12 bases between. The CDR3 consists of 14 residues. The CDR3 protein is CSARGRGGNTEAFF. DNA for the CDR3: TGCAGTGCTAGGGGGCGGGGGGGGAACACTGAAGCTTTCTTT.

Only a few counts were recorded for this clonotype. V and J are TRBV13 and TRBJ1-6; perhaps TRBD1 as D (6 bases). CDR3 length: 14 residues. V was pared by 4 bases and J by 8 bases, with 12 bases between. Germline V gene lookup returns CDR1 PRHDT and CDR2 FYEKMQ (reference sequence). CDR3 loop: CASSSHRVHSPLHF. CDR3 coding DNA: TGTGCCAGCAGCTCCCACAGGGTCCATTCACCCCTCCACTTT.

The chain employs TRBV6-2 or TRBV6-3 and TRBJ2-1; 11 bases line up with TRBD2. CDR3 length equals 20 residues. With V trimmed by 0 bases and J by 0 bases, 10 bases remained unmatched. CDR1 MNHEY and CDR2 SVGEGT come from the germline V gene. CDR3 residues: CASSYSITSGGPSSYNEQFF. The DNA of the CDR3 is TGTGCCAGCAGTTACTCGATCACTAGCGGGGGCCCTAGCTCCTACAATGAGCAGTTCTTC.

The CDR3 DNA is TGTGCCAGCAGCAATTCGGGACAGGGATTCACCGGGGAGCTGTTTTTT. Translation: CASSNSGQGFTGELFF. The gene calls are TRBV13 and TRBJ2-2; 9 nucleotides match TRBD1. In germline, CDR1 is PRHDT, CDR2 FYEKMQ (reference sequence). The J segment lost 4 bases and the V segment lost 5 bases, leaving 8 bases of the junction unmatched. CDR3 length equals 16 residues.

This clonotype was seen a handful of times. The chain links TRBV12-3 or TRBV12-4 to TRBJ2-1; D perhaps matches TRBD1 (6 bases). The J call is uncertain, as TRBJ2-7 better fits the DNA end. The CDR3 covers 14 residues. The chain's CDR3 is CASRPATGYNEQYF. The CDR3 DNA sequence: TGTGCCAGCAGACCTGCCACAGGGTACAATGAGCAGTACTTC.

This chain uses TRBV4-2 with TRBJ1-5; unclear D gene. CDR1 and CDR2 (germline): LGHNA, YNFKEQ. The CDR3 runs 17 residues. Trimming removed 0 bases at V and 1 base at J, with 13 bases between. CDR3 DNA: TGTGCCAGCAGCCAAGACTCCGGGGTGACGAGCAATCAGCCCCAGCATTTT. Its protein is CASSQDSGVTSNQPQHF.

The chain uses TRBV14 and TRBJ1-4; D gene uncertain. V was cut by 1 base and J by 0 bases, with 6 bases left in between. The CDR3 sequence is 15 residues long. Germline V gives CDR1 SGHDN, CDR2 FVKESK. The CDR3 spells CASSQGVSTNEKLFF. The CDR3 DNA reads TGTGCCAGCAGCCAAGGGGTGTCAACTAATGAAAAACTGTTTTTT.

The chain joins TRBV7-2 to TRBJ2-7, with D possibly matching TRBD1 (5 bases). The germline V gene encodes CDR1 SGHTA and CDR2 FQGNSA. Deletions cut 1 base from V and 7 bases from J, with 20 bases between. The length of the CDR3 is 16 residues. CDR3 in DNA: TGTGCCAGCAGCTTAGGCGGACAACTTACGAACAATGAGCAGTACTTC. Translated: CASSLGGQLTNNEQYF. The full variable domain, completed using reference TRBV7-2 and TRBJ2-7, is GAGVSQSPSNKVTEKGKDVELRCDPISGHTALYWYRQSLGQGLEFLIYFQGNSAPDKSGLPSDRFSAERTGGSVSTLTIQRTQQEDSAVYLCASSLGGQLTNNEQYFGPGTRLTVT.

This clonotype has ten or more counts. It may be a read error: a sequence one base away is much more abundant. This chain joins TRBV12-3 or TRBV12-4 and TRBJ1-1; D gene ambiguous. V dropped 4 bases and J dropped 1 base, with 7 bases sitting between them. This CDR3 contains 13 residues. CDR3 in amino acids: CASSCYRNTEAFF. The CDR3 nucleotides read TGTGCCAGCAGTTGTTATCGGAACACTGAAGCTTTCTTT.

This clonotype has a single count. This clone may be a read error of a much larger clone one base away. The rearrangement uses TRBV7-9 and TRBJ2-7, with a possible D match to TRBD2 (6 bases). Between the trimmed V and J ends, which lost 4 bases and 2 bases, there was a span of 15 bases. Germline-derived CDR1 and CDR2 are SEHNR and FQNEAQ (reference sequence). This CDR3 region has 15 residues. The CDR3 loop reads CASSSPRRGTYEQYF. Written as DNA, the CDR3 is TGTGCCAGCAGCTCCCCACGGAGGGGAACCTACGAGCAGTACTTC.

CDR3 in amino acids: CASSDYLGTGFNSPLHF. CDR3 DNA: TGTGCCAGCAGTGATTATCTAGGCACAGGGTTCAATTCACCCCTCCACTTT. The chain joins TRBV25-1 to TRBJ1-6; D perhaps matches TRBD1 (6 bases). Germline values: CDR1 MGHDK, CDR2 SYGVNS. V gave up 3 bases and J gave up 7 bases, with 19 bases separating them. This CDR3 has 17 amino acids.

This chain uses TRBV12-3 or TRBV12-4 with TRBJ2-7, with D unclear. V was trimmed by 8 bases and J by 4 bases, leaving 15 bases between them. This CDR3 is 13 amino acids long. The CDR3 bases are TGTGCCAGCGCGGCGGACGGATTATACGAGCAGTACTTC. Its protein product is CASAADGLYEQYF.

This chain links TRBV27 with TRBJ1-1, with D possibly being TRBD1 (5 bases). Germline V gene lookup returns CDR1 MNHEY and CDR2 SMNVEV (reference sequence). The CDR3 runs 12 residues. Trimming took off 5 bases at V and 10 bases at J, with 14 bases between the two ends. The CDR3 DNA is TGTGCCAGCAGTAATAGGGGCTCTGGAGCTTTCTTT. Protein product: CASSNRGSGAFF.

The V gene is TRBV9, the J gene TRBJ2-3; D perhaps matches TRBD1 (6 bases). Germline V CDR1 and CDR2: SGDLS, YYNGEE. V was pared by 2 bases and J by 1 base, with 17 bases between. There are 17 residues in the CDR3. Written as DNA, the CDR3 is TGTGCCAGCAGCGTGGGGCCAGGGGATGGGGGCACAGATACGCAGTATTTT. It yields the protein CASSVGPGDGGTDTQYF.

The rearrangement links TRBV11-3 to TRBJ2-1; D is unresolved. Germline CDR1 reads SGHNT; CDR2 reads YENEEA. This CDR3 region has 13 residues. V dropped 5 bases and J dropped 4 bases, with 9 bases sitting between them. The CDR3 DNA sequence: TGTGCCAGCAGCCCCCGCCCGTACAATGAGCAGTTCTTC. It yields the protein CASSPRPYNEQFF.

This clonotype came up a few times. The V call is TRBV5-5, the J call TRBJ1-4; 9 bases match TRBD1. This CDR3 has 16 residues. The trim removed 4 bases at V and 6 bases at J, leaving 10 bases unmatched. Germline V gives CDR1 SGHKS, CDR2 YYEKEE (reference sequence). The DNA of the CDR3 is TGTGCCAGCAGCGCCGACCCGGGACAGGGTTATGAAAAACTGTTTTTT. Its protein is CASSADPGQGYEKLFF.